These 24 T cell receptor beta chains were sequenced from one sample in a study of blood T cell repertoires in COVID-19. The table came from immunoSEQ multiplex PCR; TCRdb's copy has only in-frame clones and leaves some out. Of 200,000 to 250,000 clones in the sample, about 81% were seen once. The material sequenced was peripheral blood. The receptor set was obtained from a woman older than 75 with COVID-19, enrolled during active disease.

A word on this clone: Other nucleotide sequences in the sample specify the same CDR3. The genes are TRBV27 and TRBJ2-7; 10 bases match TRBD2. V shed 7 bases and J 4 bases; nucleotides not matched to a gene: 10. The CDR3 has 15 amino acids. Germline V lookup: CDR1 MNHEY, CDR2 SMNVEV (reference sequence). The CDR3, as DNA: TGTGCCAGCACCTTTAGCTCTAGCGGGGGTTACGAGCAGTACTTC. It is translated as CASTFSSSGGYEQYF.

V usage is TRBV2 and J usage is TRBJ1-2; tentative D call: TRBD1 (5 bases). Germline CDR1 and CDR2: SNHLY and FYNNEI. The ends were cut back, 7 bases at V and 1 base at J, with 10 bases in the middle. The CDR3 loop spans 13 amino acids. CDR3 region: CASIDRGNYGYTF. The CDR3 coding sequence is TGTGCCAGCATCGACAGAGGTAACTATGGCTACACCTTC.

The CDR3 is CASSLNGLQPQHF. DNA of the CDR3: TGTGCCAGCAGTTTAAACGGGTTACAGCCCCAGCATTTT. This rearrangement joins TRBV27 to TRBJ1-5; D gene uncertain. The V end was cut by 2 bases, the J end by 7 bases, with 9 bases between. The germline CDR1 and CDR2 sequences are MNHEY and SMNVEV (reference sequence). The length of the CDR3 is 13 residues.

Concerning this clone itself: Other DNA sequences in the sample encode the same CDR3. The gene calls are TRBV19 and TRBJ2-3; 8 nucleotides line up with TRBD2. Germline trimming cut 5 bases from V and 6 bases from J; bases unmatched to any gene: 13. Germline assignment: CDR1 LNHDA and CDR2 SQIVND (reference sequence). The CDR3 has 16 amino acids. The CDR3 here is CASSPSGTSLLDTQYF. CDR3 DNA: TGTGCCAGTAGTCCATCCGGGACTAGTCTTTTGGATACGCAGTATTTT.

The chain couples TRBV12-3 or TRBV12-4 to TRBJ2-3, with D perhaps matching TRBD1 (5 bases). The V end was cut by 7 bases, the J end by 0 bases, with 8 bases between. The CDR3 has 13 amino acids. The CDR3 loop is CASTWGSTDTQYF. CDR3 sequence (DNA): TGTGCCAGCACGTGGGGCAGCACAGATACGCAGTATTTT.

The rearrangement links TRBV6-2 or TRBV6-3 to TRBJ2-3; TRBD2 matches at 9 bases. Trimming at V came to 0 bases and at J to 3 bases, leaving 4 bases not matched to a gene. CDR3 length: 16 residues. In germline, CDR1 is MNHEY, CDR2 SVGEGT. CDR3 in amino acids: CASSYSVTSGTDTQYF. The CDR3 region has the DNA TGTGCCAGCAGTTACTCTGTGACTAGCGGTACAGATACGCAGTATTTT.

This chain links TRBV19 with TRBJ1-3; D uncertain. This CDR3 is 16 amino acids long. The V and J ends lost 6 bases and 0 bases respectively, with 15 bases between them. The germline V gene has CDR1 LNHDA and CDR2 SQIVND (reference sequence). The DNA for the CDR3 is TGTGCCAGTAGCCTGGGGAGGCTTCACTCTGGAAACACCATATATTTT. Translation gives CASSLGRLHSGNTIYF.

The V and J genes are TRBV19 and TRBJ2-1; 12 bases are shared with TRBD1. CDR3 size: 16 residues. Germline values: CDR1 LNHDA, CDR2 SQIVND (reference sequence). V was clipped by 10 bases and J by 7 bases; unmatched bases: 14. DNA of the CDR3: TGTGCCACCGAAGGACAGGGACAGGGGGCGTTAAATGAGCAGTTCTTC. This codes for CATEGQGQGALNEQFF. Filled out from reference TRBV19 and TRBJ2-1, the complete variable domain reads DGGITQSPKYLFRKEGQNVTLSCEQNLNHDAMYWYRQDPGQGLRLIYYSQIVNDFQKGDIAEGYSVSREKKESFPLTVTSAQKNPTAFYLCATEGQGQGALNEQFFGPGTRLTVL.

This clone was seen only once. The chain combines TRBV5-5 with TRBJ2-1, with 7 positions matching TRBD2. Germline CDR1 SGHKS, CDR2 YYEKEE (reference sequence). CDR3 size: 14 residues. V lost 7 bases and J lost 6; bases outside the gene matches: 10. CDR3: CASGSYSGGNEQFF. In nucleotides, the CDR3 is TGTGCCAGCGGCAGTTATTCGGGGGGCAATGAGCAGTTCTTC.

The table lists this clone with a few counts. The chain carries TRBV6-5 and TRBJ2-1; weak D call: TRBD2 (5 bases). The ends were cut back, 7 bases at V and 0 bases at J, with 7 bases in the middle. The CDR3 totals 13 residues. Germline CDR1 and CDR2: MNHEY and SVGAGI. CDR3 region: CASTSYSYNEQFF. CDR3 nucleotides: TGTGCCAGCACTAGCTACTCCTACAATGAGCAGTTCTTC.

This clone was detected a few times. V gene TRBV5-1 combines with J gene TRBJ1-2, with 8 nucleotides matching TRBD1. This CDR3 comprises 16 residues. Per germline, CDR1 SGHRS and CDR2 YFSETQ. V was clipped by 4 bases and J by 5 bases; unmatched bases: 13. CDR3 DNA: TGCGCCAGCAGCCCGGCCACAGGACAGGGAGGGTATGGCTACACCTTC. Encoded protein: CASSPATGQGGYGYTF.

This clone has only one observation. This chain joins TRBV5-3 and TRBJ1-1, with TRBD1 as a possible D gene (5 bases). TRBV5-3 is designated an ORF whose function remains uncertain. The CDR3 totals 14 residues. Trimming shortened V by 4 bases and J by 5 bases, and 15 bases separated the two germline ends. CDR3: CARSSVGGWTEAFF. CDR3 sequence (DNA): TGTGCCAGAAGCAGCGTGGGGGGTTGGACTGAAGCTTTCTTT.

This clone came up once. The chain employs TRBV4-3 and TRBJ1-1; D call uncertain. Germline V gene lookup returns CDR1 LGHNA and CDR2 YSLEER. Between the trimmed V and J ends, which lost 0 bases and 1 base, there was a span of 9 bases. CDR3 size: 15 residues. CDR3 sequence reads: CASSQEAGGNTEAFF. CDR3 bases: TGCGCCAGCAGCCAAGAGGCGGGCGGGAACACTGAAGCTTTCTTT.

The CDR3 here is CSACGQGGPTAFF. CDR3 sequence (DNA): TGCAGTGCTTGTGGACAGGGGGGGCCTACGGCTTTCTTT. This chain joins TRBV20-1 and TRBJ1-1; 10 bases agree with TRBD1. Germline V gene lookup returns CDR1 DFQATT and CDR2 SNEGSKA (reference sequence). J lost 11 bases, V lost 5 bases, and 11 bases had no gene match. This CDR3 comprises 13 residues.

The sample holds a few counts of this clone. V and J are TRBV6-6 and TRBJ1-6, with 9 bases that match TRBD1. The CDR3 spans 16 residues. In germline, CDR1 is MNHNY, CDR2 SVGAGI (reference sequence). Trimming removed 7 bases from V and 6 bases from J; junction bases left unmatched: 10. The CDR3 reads CASTYGPGQGNSPLHF. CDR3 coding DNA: TGTGCCAGCACTTATGGTCCGGGACAGGGTAATTCACCCCTCCACTTT.

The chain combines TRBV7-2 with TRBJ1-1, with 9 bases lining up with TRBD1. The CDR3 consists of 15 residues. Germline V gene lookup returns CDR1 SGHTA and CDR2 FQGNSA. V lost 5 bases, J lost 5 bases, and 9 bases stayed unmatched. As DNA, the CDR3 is TGTGCCAGCAGCCCTTGGGGACAGGGTAGGACTGAAGCTTTCTTT. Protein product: CASSPWGQGRTEAFF.

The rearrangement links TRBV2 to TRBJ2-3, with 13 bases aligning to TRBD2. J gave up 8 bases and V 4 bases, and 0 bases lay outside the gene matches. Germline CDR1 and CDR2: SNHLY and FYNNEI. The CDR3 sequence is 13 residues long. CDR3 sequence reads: CASSGTSGGTQYF. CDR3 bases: TGTGCCAGCAGTGGGACTAGCGGGGGTACGCAGTATTTT.

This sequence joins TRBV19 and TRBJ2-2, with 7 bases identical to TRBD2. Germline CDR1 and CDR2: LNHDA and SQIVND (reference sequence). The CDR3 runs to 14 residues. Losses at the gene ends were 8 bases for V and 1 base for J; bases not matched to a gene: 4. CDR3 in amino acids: CASRLAGNTGELFF. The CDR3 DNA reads TGTGCCAGTCGACTAGCTGGGAACACCGGGGAGCTGTTTTTT. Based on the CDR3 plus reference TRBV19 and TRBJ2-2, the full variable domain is DGGITQSPKYLFRKEGQNVTLSCEQNLNHDAMYWYRQDPGQGLRLIYYSQIVNDFQKGDIAEGYSVSREKKESFPLTVTSAQKNPTAFYLCASRLAGNTGELFFGEGSRLTVL.

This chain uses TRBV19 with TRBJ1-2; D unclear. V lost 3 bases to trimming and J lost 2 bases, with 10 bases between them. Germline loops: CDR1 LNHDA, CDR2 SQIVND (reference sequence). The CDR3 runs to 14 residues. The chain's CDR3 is CASSINRSNYGYTF. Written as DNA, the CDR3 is TGTGCCAGTAGTATTAACAGATCCAACTATGGCTACACCTTC.

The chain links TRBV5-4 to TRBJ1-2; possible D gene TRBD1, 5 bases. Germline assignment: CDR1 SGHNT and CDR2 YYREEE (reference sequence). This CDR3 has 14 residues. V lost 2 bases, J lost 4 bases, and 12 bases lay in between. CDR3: CASSLGGTGYGYTF. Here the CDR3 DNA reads TGTGCCAGCAGCTTAGGAGGGACGGGCTATGGCTACACCTTC.

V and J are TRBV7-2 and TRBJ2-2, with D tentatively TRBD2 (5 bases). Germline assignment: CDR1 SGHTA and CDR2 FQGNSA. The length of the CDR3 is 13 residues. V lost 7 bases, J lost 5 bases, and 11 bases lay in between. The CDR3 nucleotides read TGTGCCAGCAAGGGCAGGAGGACCGGGGAGCTGTTTTTT. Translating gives CASKGRRTGELFF.

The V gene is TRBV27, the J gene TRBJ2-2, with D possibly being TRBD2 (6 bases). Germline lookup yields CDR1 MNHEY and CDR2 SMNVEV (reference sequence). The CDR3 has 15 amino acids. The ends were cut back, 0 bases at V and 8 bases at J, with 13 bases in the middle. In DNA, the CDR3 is TGTGCCAGCAGTTTATCAGGAGGGGCGCCGGGGGAGCTGTTTTTT. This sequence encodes CASSLSGGAPGELFF.

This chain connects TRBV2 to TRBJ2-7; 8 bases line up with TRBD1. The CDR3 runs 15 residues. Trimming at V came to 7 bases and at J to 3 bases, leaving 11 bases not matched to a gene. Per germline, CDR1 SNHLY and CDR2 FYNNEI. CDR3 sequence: CASNLIKGQGYEQYF. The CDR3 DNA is TGTGCCAGCAACCTCATAAAAGGACAGGGCTACGAGCAGTACTTC.

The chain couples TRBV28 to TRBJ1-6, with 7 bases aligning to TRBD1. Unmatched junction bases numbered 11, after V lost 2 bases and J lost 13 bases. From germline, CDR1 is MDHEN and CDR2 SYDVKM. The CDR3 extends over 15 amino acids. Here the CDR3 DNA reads TGTGCCAGCAGTTTACCCGGGACAGCGTTTCAGCCCCTCCACTTT. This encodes CASSLPGTAFQPLHF.